This section outlines one T cell receptor (beta chain) sequence together with its context. No antigen is known for it. The sample holds no much larger clone one base away, and base qualities are not on file. The CDR3 regions of human TCRbeta chains were analyzed by immunosequencing. The original methods were these. TCRs in the repertoires were matched against a reference library of SARS-CoV-2-specific TCRs that had been generated with the MIRA antigen-specificity platform. Breadth meant the fraction of unique TCRs that were SARS-CoV-2-associated, whereas depth meant the fraction of total T cells that were SARS-CoV-2-associated. Each spike-specific TCR was assigned to its reactive spike region and to a CD4 or CD8 class using the MIRA data. Log10-transformed breadth and depth values were compared by one-way ANOVA with Sidak's multiple comparisons tests. TCRdb limited this immuneACCESS table to in-frame rearrangements with V and J called. A share of clones is missing; checked studies link under half to unresolved V genes, and the rest is unexplained. V, J and clone size are those of that table, while D and trimming were read from the DNA. The sample table contains more than 150,000 clones; only one count was recorded for just over 90% of them. The top ten constitute approximately 1.2% of the sample.

The record originates from a study of T cell responses to AZD1222 COVID-19 vaccine (dated by TCRdb to 2020 to 2023). Looking at the study overall: A total of about 250 trial participants underwent TCR sequencing, of whom about 200 had received two doses of AZD1222 and around 26 had received two doses of the MenACWY control vaccine. Trial participants were enrolled by age into subgroups of 18-55, 56-69 and 70-plus years, and around 150, 28 and 57 TCR-sequenced participants, respectively, were included in these subgroups. Overall study results and their limits: Reportedly, almost half of the unique spike-specific TCRs recognized epitopes lying outside the regions that are mutated in the B.1.351 and B.1.1.7 variants. After two AZD1222 doses, both the breadth and the depth of spike-specific TCRs were significantly higher than at day 0 and than in MenACWY recipients. Only 5 to 7 AZD1222 recipients were SARS-CoV-2 seropositive at baseline, limiting conclusions about previously exposed vaccinees. Participants were mostly white British and included more females than males, and it was suggested by the authors that clonal diversity may have been underestimated. Because no day 14 peak-response samples were available, the repertoires could be characterized only after the peak T cell response. The whole spike protein was spanned by vaccine-associated CD4 TCRs, and dominant responses were seen in regions 160-218 and 743-854. In the small 56-69-year group, the increase in depth fell short of significance, most likely because of low power.

The CDR3, from cysteine to phenylalanine, totals 11 residues. Only the CDR3 region is kept as DNA, spanning 33 bases read in frame from base 1. The germline V gene gives CDR1 as ENHRY and CDR2 as SYGVKD. Trimming takes 10 bases off V and 7 bases off J; junction bases not matched to a gene: 4. What the time point label conveys for this sample: about 28 days (+/-7) after the second vaccine dose. AZD1222 recipients whose second dose came at about 4 weeks and those whose second dose came at about 12 weeks were combined into one group, since spike-specific TCR depth and breadth did not differ between the two schedules. Vaccinee samples came from UK trials COV001 and COV002, including a single-blind randomized controlled phase 2/3 trial of AZD1222 (ChAdOx1 nCoV-19) in healthy adults. For TCRbeta chain sequencing, PBMC samples were collected from trial participants at day 0 and at day 28 after the second dose.

The sequence derives from an adult who received the AZD1222 COVID-19 vaccine. The sample consisted of peripheral blood, taken 28 days after the second AZD1222 dose. The rearranged segments are TRBV10-3 and TRBJ2-1; TRBD2 matches 7 bases in the middle. The nucleotide sequence reads as follows: TGTGCCACTCTGGGGGGGAATGAGCAGTTCTTC. Its protein reads: CATLGGNEQFF.